This T cell receptor (beta chain) was sequenced for a study of blood T cell repertoires in COVID-19. Sequenced by immunoSEQ multiplex PCR; TCRdb stores in-frame clones only, minus some. The data show 150,000 to 200,000 clones, around 86% seen once. Germline V lookup: CDR1 LGHDT, CDR2 YNNKEL (reference sequence). The CDR3 is 16 residues long. With 4 bases clipped from V and 4 bases from J, the junction kept 4 bases outside the gene matches. The chain uses TRBV3-1 (or the pseudogene TRBV3-2) and TRBJ2-1; 13 nucleotides align to TRBD2. Specimen: peripheral blood. This TCR was sampled from a man in his 60s with COVID-19, enrolled during active disease. The CDR3 region is CASSPRTSGSYNEQFF. The CDR3 nucleotides are TGTGCCAGCAGCCCCCGGACTAGCGGGAGTTACAATGAGCAGTTCTTC.